The sequence of this T cell receptor beta chain was determined in a study of cytomegalovirus exposure and HLA in healthy donors. The germline gives CDR1 MNHNY, CDR2 SVGAGI (reference sequence). The V gene lost 2 bases and the J gene lost 6 bases, with 4 bases spanning the gap. The CDR3 length is 12 residues. The PCR ran on 60 Vbeta and 13 Jbeta primers. Some clones are missing from TCRdb's copy, which holds only in-frame ones; the method was immunoSEQ multiplex PCR. The sample has approximately 110,000 clones, about three quarters seen once. Sequencing was performed on PBMCs. V is TRBV6-6 and J is TRBJ1-4; no firm D call. The receptor was isolated from a woman aged 25 to 39 in good health and CMV-seronegative. This CDR3 reads CASSYPDEKLFF. The CDR3 DNA is TGTGCCAGCAGTTACCCCGATGAAAAACTGTTTTTT.